One and the same sample provided the 27 T cell receptor beta chains below, sequenced in a study of T cell repertoires in cytomegalovirus infection. TCRdb re-derived calls from the reads in MiXCR, one entry per CDR3 protein. The repertoire consists of around 900,000 distinct CDR3 sequences, with 30% to 40% occurring once and the leading ten covering about an eighth. The antigens of these receptors remain unknown. Material: cultured CD8+ T cells from PBMCs, obtained from culture after CMV antigen stimulation. These receptors all come from a human donor in good health (CMV status not recorded). Some clones in this sample may be carry-over from other donors' samples.

The V call is TRBV6-8, the J call TRBJ1-1, with D possibly TRBD1 on 6 matching bases. V was trimmed by 2 bases and J by 6 bases, leaving 10 bases between them. The CDR3 is 13 amino acids. In germline, CDR1 is MNHGY, CDR2 SAAAGT. CDR3 coding DNA: TGTGCCAGCAGTTACGGGGGGCCGGCTGAAGCTTTCTTT. Its translation is CASSYGGPAEAFF.

The sample holds many counts of this clonotype. This chain uses TRBV12-3 or TRBV12-4 with TRBJ2-3; 7 bases are shared with TRBD1. V gave up 5 bases and J gave up 1 base; unmatched junction bases: 3. The CDR3 contains 14 residues. Here the CDR3 reads CASSDRVGTDTQYF. The CDR3 bases are TGTGCCAGCAGTGACAGGGTAGGCACAGATACGCAGTATTTT.

This clonotype appeared many times. The chain employs TRBV7-8 and TRBJ1-6; possible D gene TRBD1, 6 bases. This CDR3 has 16 residues. Germline assignment: CDR1 SGHVS and CDR2 FQNEAQ. V was cut by 5 bases and J by 4 bases, with 15 bases left in between. The DNA for the CDR3 is TGTGCCAGCAGCCCCCGGGGGCAGCCTTATAATTCACCCCTCCACTTT. Translating it yields CASSPRGQPYNSPLHF.

The rearrangement uses TRBV9 and TRBJ2-1; D is perhaps TRBD2 (5 bases). The CDR3 is 16 amino acids. In germline, CDR1 is SGDLS, CDR2 YYNGEE. The V gene lost 0 bases and the J gene lost 5 bases, with 15 bases spanning the gap. The DNA for the CDR3 is TGTGCCAGCAGCGTAGTCACGAGGGTGAATCACAATGAGCAGTTCTTC. It specifies CASSVVTRVNHNEQFF. The full variable domain, completed using reference TRBV9 and TRBJ2-1, is DSGVTQTPKHLITATGQRVTLRCSPRSGDLSVYWYQQSLDQGLQFLIQYYNGEERAKGNILERFSAQQFPDLHSELNLSSLELGDSALYFCASSVVTRVNHNEQFFGPGTRLTVL.

This clonotype was counted many times. This chain connects TRBV7-6 to TRBJ2-2, with D possibly matching TRBD2 (6 bases). V dropped 4 bases and J dropped 3 bases, with 15 bases sitting between them. Germline V lookup: CDR1 SGHVS, CDR2 FNYEAQ. The CDR3 sequence is 16 residues long. CDR3 in DNA: TGTGCCAGCAGCTCCTCCGGGACTTACTACACCGGGGAGCTGTTTTTT. Its protein product is CASSSSGTYYTGELFF.

The chain carries TRBV4-1 and TRBJ1-5, with TRBD1 as a possible D gene (6 bases). Trimming removed 5 bases from V and 5 bases from J, with 13 bases in between. Germline V CDR1 and CDR2: MGHRA, YSYEKL. The CDR3 has 14 residues. CDR3 in amino acids: CASSSLKGDQPQHF. CDR3 coding DNA: TGCGCCAGCAGCTCGCTAAAGGGGGATCAGCCCCAGCATTTT.

The chain employs TRBV6-5 and TRBJ1-2; D might be TRBD1 (5 bases). With 4 bases removed from V and 2 bases from J, the gap between germline ends came to 23 bases. The CDR3 is made up of 18 amino acids. The germline gives CDR1 MNHEY, CDR2 SVGAGI. In DNA form, the CDR3 reads TGTGCCAGCAGTTCCGGGACGATTGGCGAACACCCCAACTATGGCTACACCTTC. Translated: CASSSGTIGEHPNYGYTF.

This clonotype showed up many times. This chain connects TRBV7-8 to TRBJ1-1, with TRBD1 matching over 10 bases. Germline CDR1 reads SGHVS; CDR2 reads FQNEAQ. After removal of 3 bases from V and 11 bases from J, the junction contained 15 bases not matched to a gene. The length of the CDR3 is 16 residues. CDR3 nucleotides: TGTGCCAGCAGCTTCGACATCGCCGGGACAGGGGTCTGGGCTTTCTTT. It is translated as CASSFDIAGTGVWAFF.

The table lists this clonotype with a few counts. The CDR3 loop reads CASSQDGRVRGNTIYF. CDR3 sequence (DNA): TGTGCCAGCAGCCAAGACGGCAGGGTGAGGGGAAACACCATATATTTT. This chain connects TRBV3-1 to TRBJ1-3; tentatively, D is TRBD1 (5 bases). Germline V lookup: CDR1 LGHDT, CDR2 YNNKEL (reference sequence). The ends were cut back, 0 bases at V and 4 bases at J, with 13 bases in the middle. This CDR3 has 16 residues.

The V and J genes are TRBV12-3 or TRBV12-4 and TRBJ1-1; D not certain. V lost 6 bases, J lost 0 bases, and 8 bases lay in between. The CDR3 spans 13 residues. CDR3 nucleotide sequence: TGTGCCAGCAGAGGACTATTGAACACTGAAGCTTTCTTT. Its translation: CASRGLLNTEAFF.

This clonotype was observed many times. The CDR3 bases are TGTGCCAGCAGCCGGGCGCGGGGGCACTACAATGAGCAGTTCTTC. It yields the protein CASSRARGHYNEQFF. This chain connects TRBV7-9 to TRBJ2-1, with D tentatively TRBD2 (7 bases). Germline CDR1 is SEHNR and CDR2 is FQNEAQ (reference sequence). CDR3 length equals 15 residues. The V gene lost 5 bases and the J gene lost 3 bases, with 14 bases spanning the gap.

This clonotype appeared a few times. The chain employs TRBV7-9 and TRBJ2-7, with D possibly TRBD2 on 6 matching bases. Germline V gene lookup returns CDR1 SEHNR and CDR2 FQNEAQ (reference sequence). The CDR3 spans 14 residues. The germline V and J ends were trimmed by 4 bases and 1 base, with 11 bases remaining between them. CDR3 nucleotide sequence: TGTGCCAGCAGCTCCCCGGGGACTTCCTACGAGCAGTACTTC. Protein: CASSSPGTSYEQYF.

In this sample, this clonotype turned up a few times. The rearrangement links TRBV7-9 to TRBJ1-2; D gene uncertain. Trimming stripped 7 bases from V and 8 bases from J, with 14 bases between. The germline CDR1 and CDR2 sequences are SEHNR and FQNEAQ (reference sequence). There are 12 residues in the CDR3. This chain's CDR3 is CASTWERVGYTF. CDR3 DNA: TGTGCCAGCACTTGGGAAAGAGTGGGCTACACCTTC.

The rearrangement joins TRBV23-1 to TRBJ1-6; 9 nucleotides line up with TRBD1. TRBV23-1 counts as an open reading frame of uncertain function. CDR3 size: 14 residues. CDR3 protein: CAFPGTGWNSPLHF. The CDR3 DNA sequence: TGCGCATTCCCCGGGACAGGGTGGAATTCACCCCTCCACTTT.

The CDR3: CASSPTSGGPRVLTF. The CDR3 coding sequence is TGCGCCAGCAGCCCTACTAGCGGGGGGCCCAGAGTCCTGACTTTC. V usage is TRBV4-1 and J usage is TRBJ2-6; 12 nucleotides line up with TRBD2. The germline V gene encodes CDR1 MGHRA and CDR2 YSYEKL. The CDR3 consists of 15 residues. J lost 13 bases, V lost 4 bases, and 8 bases had no gene match.

This clonotype has a count of ten or more. This chain uses TRBV7-6 with TRBJ2-5; D possibly corresponds to TRBD1 (6 bases). Germline CDR1 reads SGHVS; CDR2 reads FNYEAQ. This CDR3 is 16 amino acids long. Trimming took off 5 bases at V and 7 bases at J, with 23 bases between the two ends. For the CDR3, the DNA is TGTGCCAGCAGCCCCTCGGACAGTAGTTTCTCAAGGACCCAGTACTTC. Its translation is CASSPSDSSFSRTQYF.

As to this clonotype: A much larger clonotype is one base distant, so this may be a read error. This likely comes from a read error, as the CDR3 has no conserved phenylalanine or tryptophan at its end. The J gene is TRBJ2-1, the V gene TRBV15; 11 positions agree with TRBD2. The CDR3 has 16 amino acids. Per the germline V gene, CDR1 is LNHNV and CDR2 is YYDKDF (reference sequence). The V gene end was trimmed by 0 bases and the J gene end by 4 bases; junction bases not matched to a gene: 2. DNA of the CDR3: TGTGCCACCAGCAGAGAACTAGCGGGGGCTTACAATGAGCAGTTCTCC. Protein: CATSRELAGAYNEQFS.

This chain joins TRBV7-3 and TRBJ2-1, with TRBD2 matching over 15 bases. This CDR3 comprises 16 residues. CDR1 and CDR2 from the germline V gene are SGHTA and FQGTGA. Trimming took 5 bases from V and 8 from J; bases not matched to a gene: 7. The CDR3 protein is CASSPGGLAGGDEQFF. The CDR3 DNA follows: TGTGCCAGCAGCCCCGGGGGACTAGCGGGGGGAGATGAGCAGTTCTTC.

The genes are TRBV24-1 and TRBJ2-3; D is unresolved. Germline values: CDR1 KGHDR, CDR2 SFDVKD. V was shortened by 9 bases and J by 2 bases, with 17 bases between the two germline ends. The CDR3 length is 15 residues. The CDR3 sequence: CATAPSSTLTDTQYF. CDR3 bases: TGTGCCACCGCCCCCTCCTCCACCCTCACAGATACGCAGTATTTT.

This clonotype has at least ten counts. The chain has TRBV7-2 and TRBJ2-7; the D is unclear. CDR3 length: 13 residues. The V gene lost 1 base and the J gene lost 5 bases, with 9 bases spanning the gap. Germline loops: CDR1 SGHTA, CDR2 FQGNSA. The CDR3 DNA follows: TGTGCCAGCAGCTTAGAACGAGGACACGAGCAGTACGTC. Translated: CASSLERGHEQYV.

This clonotype was detected a few times. The chain carries TRBV19 and TRBJ1-5; maybe TRBD1 (5 bases). Germline assignment: CDR1 LNHDA and CDR2 SQIVND (reference sequence). V was pared by 7 bases and J by 2 bases, with 15 bases between. The length of the CDR3 is 15 residues. The CDR3 DNA reads as TGTGCCAGTACCCCAAGGGGTGTTGGCAATCAGCCCCAGCATTTT. Protein: CASTPRGVGNQPQHF.

Details on this clonotype: One end of the junction varies from germline; a read error may be responsible. CDR3 in amino acids: CVSGGLGTSGNIQYF. For the CDR3, the DNA is TGTGTCAGCGGGGGTCTAGGGACTAGCGGAAACATTCAGTACTTC. The chain employs TRBV27 and TRBJ2-4, with TRBD2 matching over 11 bases. This CDR3 comprises 15 residues. CDR1 and CDR2 from the germline V gene are MNHEY and SMNVEV (reference sequence).

This clonotype was observed many times. The chain has TRBV7-9 and TRBJ1-2, with 7 bases fitting TRBD1. Germline CDR1 reads SEHNR; CDR2 reads FQNEAQ (reference sequence). The V segment lost 2 bases and the J segment 7 bases; nucleotides outside the gene matches: 7. The CDR3 covers 14 residues. CDR3 in DNA: TGTGCCAGCAGCTTACAGGGGGGGGATGGTGGCTACACCTTC. Its translation is CASSLQGGDGGYTF.

The chain combines TRBV18 with TRBJ2-1, with no clear D. The CDR3 sequence is 15 residues long. Between the trimmed V and J ends, which lost 4 bases and 8 bases, there was a span of 18 bases. Per germline, CDR1 KGHSH and CDR2 LQKENI. Here the CDR3 reads CASSHPATFLDEQFF. In nucleotides, the CDR3 is TGTGCCAGCTCACACCCGGCCACCTTTCTCGATGAGCAGTTCTTC.

The table lists this clonotype with a few counts. V and J are TRBV6-5 and TRBJ1-1, with D perhaps TRBD1 (6 bases). This CDR3 is 15 amino acids long. From germline, CDR1 is MNHEY and CDR2 SVGAGI. V was pared by 2 bases and J by 2 bases, with 12 bases between. The CDR3 loop reads CASSYTPGTNTEAFF. In DNA form, the CDR3 reads TGTGCCAGCAGTTACACCCCCGGGACAAACACTGAAGCTTTCTTT.

This clonotype showed up just a few times. The rearrangement links TRBV25-1 to TRBJ2-2; 7 positions match TRBD1. CDR1 is MGHDK, CDR2 SYGVNS, per germline. There are 14 residues in the CDR3. The V segment lost 8 bases and the J segment 4 bases; nucleotides outside the gene matches: 7. The DNA for the CDR3 is TGTGCCAGCGCCCCGGGACAGATCACCGGGGAGCTGTTTTTT. This encodes CASAPGQITGELFF.

The CDR3 sequence: CASSFQGAVDEQYF. In DNA, the CDR3 is TGTGCCAGCAGTTTCCAGGGGGCTGTTGACGAGCAGTACTTC. V gene TRBV27 combines with J gene TRBJ2-7; TRBD1 matches 8 bases. CDR3 length equals 14 residues. The germline V gene has CDR1 MNHEY and CDR2 SMNVEV (reference sequence). Trimming at V came to 3 bases and at J to 5 bases, leaving 6 bases not matched to a gene.